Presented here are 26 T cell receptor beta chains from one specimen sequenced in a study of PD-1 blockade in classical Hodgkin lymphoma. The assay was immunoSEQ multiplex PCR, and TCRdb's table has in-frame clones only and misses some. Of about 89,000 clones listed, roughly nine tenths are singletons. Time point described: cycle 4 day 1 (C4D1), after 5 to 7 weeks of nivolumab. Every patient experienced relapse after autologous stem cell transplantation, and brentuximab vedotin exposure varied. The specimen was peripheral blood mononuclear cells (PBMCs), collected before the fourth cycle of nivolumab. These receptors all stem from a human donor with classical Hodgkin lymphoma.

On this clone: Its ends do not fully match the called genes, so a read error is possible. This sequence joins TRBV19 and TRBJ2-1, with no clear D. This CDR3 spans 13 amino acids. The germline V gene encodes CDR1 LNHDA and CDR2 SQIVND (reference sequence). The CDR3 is CASGIGVNNEQFF. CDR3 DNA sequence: TGTGCCAGTGGTATAGGTGTCAACAATGAGCAGTTCTTC. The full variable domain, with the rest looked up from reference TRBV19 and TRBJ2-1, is DGGITQSPKYLFRKEGQNVTLSCEQNLNHDAMYWYRQDPGQGLRLIYYSQIVNDFQKGDIAEGYSVSREKKESFPLTVTSAQKNPTAFYLCASGIGVNNEQFFGPGTRLTVL.

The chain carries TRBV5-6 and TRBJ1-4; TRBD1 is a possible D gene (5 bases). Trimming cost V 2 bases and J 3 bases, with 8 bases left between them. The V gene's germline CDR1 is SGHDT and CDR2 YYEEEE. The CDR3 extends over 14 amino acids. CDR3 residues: CASSLGAPNEKLFF. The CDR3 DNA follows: TGTGCCAGCAGCTTAGGGGCTCCTAATGAAAAACTGTTTTTT.

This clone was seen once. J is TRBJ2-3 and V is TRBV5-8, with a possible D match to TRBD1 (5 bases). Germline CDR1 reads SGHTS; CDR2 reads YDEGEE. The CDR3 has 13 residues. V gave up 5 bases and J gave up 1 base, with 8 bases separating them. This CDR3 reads CASRGRGTDTQYF. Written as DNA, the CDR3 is TGTGCCAGCAGAGGCAGGGGCACAGATACGCAGTATTTT.

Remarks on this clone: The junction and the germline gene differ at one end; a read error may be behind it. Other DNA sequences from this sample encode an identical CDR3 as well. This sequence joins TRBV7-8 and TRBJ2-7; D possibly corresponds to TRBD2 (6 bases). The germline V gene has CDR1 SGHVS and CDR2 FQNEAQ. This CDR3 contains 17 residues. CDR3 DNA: TGCGCCAGCAGCTTAGCCGGACTAAGCGGACTCTCCTACGAGCAGTACTTC. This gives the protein CASSLAGLSGLSYEQYF.

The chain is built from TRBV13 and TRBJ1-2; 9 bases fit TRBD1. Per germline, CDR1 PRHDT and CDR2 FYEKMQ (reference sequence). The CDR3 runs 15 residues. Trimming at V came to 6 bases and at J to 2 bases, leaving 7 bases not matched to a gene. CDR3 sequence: CASSYTGGENYGYTF. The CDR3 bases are TGTGCCAGCAGTTACACAGGGGGCGAAAACTATGGCTACACCTTC.

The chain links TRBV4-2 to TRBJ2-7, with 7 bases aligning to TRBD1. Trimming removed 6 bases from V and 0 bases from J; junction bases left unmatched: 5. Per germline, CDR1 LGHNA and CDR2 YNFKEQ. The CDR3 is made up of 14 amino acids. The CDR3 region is CASSLTGTSYEQYF. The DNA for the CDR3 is TGTGCCAGCAGTCTGACAGGGACCTCCTACGAGCAGTACTTC.

The CDR3 protein is CASSSDPLLDNEQFF. CDR3 coding DNA: TGCGCCAGCAGTTCGGACCCATTGCTCGACAATGAGCAGTTCTTC. V gene TRBV5-1 combines with J gene TRBJ2-1; D ambiguous. Germline assignment: CDR1 SGHRS and CDR2 YFSETQ. The CDR3 runs to 15 residues. With 5 bases removed from V and 5 bases from J, the gap between germline ends came to 17 bases.

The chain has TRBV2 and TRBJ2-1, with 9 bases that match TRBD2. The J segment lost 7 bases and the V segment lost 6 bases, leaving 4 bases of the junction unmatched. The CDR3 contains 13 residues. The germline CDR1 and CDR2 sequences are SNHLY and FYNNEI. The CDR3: CASRGTSRNEQFF. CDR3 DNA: TGTGCCAGCAGGGGGACTAGCCGAAATGAGCAGTTCTTC.

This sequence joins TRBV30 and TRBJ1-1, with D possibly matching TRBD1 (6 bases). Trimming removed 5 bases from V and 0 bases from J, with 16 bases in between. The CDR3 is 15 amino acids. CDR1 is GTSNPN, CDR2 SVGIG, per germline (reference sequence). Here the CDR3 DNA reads TGTGCCTGGGACAGGATTAAAACCATGAACACTGAAGCTTTCTTT. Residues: CAWDRIKTMNTEAFF.

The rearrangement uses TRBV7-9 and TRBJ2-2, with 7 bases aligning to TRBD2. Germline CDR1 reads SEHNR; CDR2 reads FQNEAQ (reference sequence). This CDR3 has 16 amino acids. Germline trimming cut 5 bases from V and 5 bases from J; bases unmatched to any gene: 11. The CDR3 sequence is CASSPTLQRGTGELFF. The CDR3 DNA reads TGTGCCAGCAGCCCAACATTGCAGCGGGGAACCGGGGAGCTGTTTTTT.

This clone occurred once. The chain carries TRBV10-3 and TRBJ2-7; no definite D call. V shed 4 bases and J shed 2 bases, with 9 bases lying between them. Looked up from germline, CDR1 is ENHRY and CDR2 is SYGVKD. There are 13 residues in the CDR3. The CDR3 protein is CAISGKVTYEQYF. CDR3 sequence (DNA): TGTGCCATCAGTGGTAAGGTAACCTACGAGCAGTACTTC.

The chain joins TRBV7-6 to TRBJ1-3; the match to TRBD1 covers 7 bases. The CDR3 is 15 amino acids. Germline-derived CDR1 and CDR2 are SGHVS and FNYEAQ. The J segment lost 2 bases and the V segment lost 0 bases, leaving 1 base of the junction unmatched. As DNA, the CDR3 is TGTGCCAGCAGCTTAGCAGGGGGCGCTGGAAACACCATATATTTT. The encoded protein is CASSLAGGAGNTIYF.

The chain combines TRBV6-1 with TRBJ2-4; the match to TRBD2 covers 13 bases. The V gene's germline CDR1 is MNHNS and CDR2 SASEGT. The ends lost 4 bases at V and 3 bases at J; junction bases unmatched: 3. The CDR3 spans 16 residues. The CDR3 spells CASSALAGGGKNIQYF. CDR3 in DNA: TGTGCCAGCAGTGCACTAGCGGGGGGGGGCAAAAACATTCAGTACTTC.

The CDR3 is CASAIKEPPETQYF. CDR3 sequence (DNA): TGTGCCAGCGCGATTAAGGAGCCGCCAGAGACCCAGTACTTC. This chain links TRBV6-5 with TRBJ2-5; D is undetermined. The germline CDR1 and CDR2 sequences are MNHEY and SVGAGI. This CDR3 region has 14 residues. The V and J ends lost 8 bases and 4 bases respectively, with 17 bases between them.

This CDR3 is CASTRTGQMNTEAFF. The DNA for the CDR3 is TGCGCCAGCACCCGGACAGGGCAGATGAACACTGAAGCTTTCTTT. The chain links TRBV10-2 to TRBJ1-1, with TRBD1 matching over 8 bases. V shed 7 bases, J shed 0 bases, and the junction held 7 bases outside the gene matches. The CDR3 is made up of 15 amino acids. CDR1 WSHSY and CDR2 SAAADI come from the germline V gene.

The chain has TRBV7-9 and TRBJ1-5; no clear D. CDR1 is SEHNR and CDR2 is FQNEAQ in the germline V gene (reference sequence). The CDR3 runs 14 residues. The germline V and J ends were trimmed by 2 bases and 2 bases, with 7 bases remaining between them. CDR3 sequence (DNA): TGTGCCAGCAGCTTATTGGCAGGCAATCAGCCCCAGCATTTT. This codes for CASSLLAGNQPQHF.

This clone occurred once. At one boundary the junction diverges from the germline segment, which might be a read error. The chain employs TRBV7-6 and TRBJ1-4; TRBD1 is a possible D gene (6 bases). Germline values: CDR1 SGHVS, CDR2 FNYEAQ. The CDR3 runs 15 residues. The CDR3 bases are TGTGCCAGCAGCTTAGGGATCAGGGGAAATGGAAAACTGTTTTTT. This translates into CASSLGIRGNGKLFF.

CDR3 coding DNA: TGTGCCAGCAGTGAAGAACAGGGGAACACTGAAGCTTTCTTT. Translation gives CASSEEQGNTEAFF. The chain combines TRBV6-1 with TRBJ1-1, with D perhaps TRBD1 (6 bases). The V and J ends lost 1 base and 1 base respectively, with 7 bases between them. The germline V gene has CDR1 MNHNS and CDR2 SASEGT. CDR3 size: 14 residues.

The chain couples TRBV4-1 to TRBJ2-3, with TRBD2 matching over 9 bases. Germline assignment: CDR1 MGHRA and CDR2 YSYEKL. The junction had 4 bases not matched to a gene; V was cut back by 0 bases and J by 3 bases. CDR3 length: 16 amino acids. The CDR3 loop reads CASSQDGAGGTDTQYF. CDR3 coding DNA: TGCGCCAGCAGCCAAGACGGGGCGGGAGGGACAGATACGCAGTATTTT.

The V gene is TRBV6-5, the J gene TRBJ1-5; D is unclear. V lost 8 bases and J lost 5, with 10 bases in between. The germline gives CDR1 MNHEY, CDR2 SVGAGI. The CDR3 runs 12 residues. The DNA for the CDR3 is TGTGCCAGCGGACCAATCTATCAGCCCCAGCATTTT. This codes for CASGPIYQPQHF.

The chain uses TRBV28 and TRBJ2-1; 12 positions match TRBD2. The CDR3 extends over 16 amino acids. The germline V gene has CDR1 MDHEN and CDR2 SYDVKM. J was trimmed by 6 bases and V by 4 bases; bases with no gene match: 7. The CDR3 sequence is CASSSETSGGPNEQFF. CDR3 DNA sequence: TGTGCCAGCAGTTCCGAGACTAGCGGGGGCCCCAATGAGCAGTTCTTC. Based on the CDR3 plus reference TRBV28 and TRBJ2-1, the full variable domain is DVKVTQSSRYLVKRTGEKVFLECVQDMDHENMFWYRQDPGLGLRLIYFSYDVKMKEKGDIPEGYSVSREKKERFSLILESASTNQTSMYLCASSSETSGGPNEQFFGPGTRLTVL.

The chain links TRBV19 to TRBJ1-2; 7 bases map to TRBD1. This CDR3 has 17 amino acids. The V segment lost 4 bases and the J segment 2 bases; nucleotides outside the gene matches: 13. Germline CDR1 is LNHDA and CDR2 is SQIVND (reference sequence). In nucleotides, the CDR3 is TGTGCCAGTAGTAGATTGCCCCAGGACAGGCCGAACTATGGCTACACCTTC. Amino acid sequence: CASSRLPQDRPNYGYTF.

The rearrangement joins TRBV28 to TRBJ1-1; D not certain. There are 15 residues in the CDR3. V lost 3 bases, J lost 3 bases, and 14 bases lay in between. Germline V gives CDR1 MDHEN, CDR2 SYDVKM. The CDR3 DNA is TGTGCCAGCAGTTTTCGTCTAGCTCTAGACACTGAAGCTTTCTTT. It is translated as CASSFRLALDTEAFF.

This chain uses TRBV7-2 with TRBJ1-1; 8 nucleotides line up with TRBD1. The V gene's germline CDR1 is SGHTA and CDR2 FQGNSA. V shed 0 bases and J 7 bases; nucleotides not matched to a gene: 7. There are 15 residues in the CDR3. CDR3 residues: CASSLAPSGQGEAFF. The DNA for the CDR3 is TGTGCCAGCAGCTTAGCCCCAAGCGGACAGGGTGAAGCTTTCTTT.

The CDR3 is CASSLVVEGGQSDTQYF. The CDR3 DNA sequence: TGTGCCAGCAGCTTGGTGGTAGAGGGGGGCCAGTCAGATACGCAGTATTTT. The rearrangement links TRBV5-6 to TRBJ2-3; D is tentatively TRBD1 or TRBD2 (6 bases each). V lost 0 bases and J 4 bases, leaving 18 bases between the germline ends. The CDR3 is 17 residues long. CDR1 SGHDT and CDR2 YYEEEE come from the germline V gene.

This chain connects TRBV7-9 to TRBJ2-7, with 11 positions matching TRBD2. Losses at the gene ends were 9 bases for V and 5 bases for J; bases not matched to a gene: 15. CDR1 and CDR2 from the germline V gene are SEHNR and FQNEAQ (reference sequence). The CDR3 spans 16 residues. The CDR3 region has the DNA TGTGCCAGTACTCAAATCCCGGAGACTAGCGGGGACGAGCAGTACTTC. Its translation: CASTQIPETSGDEQYF.